This TCR beta chain was captured in a study of neurological immune-mediated disorders. 5'RACE with 10-nucleotide random UMIs produced the cDNA. TCRdb re-analysed the 5' RACE reads in MiXCR, keeping a single row per CDR3 protein. The sample has about 76,000 distinct CDR3 sequences, 17% seen once. On this clonotype: One end of the junction is discordant with germline, which a read error may explain.

Unsorted libraries were prepared from 2 million PBMCs held at -80 C. The clonotype was recovered from a woman aged 40-49 years in good health. The sample taken for sequencing was PBMCs.

The CDR3 nucleotides read TGTGCCAGCAGTTTTGCGAACGGGAGGTACACAATATATTTT. Protein: CASSFANGRYTIYF. This chain joins TRBV12-3 or TRBV12-4 and TRBJ1-3; no definite D call. The CDR3 totals 14 residues.